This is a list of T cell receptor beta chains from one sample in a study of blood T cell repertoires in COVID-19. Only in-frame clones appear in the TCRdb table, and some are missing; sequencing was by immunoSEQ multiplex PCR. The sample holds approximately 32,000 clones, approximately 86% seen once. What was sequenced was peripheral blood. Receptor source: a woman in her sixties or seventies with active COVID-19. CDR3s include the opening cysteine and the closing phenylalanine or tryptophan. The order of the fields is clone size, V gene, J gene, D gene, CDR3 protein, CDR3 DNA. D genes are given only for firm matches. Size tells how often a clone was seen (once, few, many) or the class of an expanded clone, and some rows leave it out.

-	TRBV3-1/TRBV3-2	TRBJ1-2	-	CASSQGIQGGYGYTF	TGTGCCAGCAGCCAAGGGATTCAGGGTGGCTATGGCTACACCTTC
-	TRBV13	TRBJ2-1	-	CASSTFFGGATSYNEQFF	TGTGCCAGCAGCACTTTCTTCGGGGGAGCGACCTCCTACAATGAGCAGTTCTTC
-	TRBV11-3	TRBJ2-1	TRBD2	CASSLGGVTYNEQFF	TGTGCCAGCAGCTTGGGGGGGGTCACCTACAATGAGCAGTTCTTC
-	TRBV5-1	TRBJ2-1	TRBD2	CASGLAGGPSNEQFF	TGCGCCAGTGGACTAGCGGGGGGGCCGAGTAATGAGCAGTTCTTC
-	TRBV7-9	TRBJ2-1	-	CASLSSVNEQFF	TGTGCCAGCCTTTCCTCTGTGAATGAGCAGTTCTTC
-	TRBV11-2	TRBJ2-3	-	CASSFRGGASDTQYF	TGTGCCAGCAGCTTTCGAGGGGGGGCATCAGATACGCAGTATTTT
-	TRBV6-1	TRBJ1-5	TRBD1	CASSVHRGIVSNQPQHF	TGTGCCAGCAGTGTCCACAGGGGGATTGTTAGCAATCAGCCCCAGCATTTT
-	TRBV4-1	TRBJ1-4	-	CASSQYGTGGVGKLFF	TGCGCCAGCAGCCAATACGGGACTGGGGGTGTTGGAAAACTGTTTTTT
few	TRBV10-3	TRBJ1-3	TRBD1	CAAQGQSVSGNTIYF	TGTGCCGCACAGGGACAGTCCGTCTCTGGAAACACCATATATTTT
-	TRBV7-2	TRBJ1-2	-	CASSSDQGRDGYTF	TGTGCCAGCAGCTCTGATCAGGGTCGAGATGGCTACACCTTC
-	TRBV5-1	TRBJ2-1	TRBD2	CASSGSGTRGRNEQFF	TGCGCCAGCAGCGGTTCCGGGACTAGAGGTAGGAATGAGCAGTTCTTC
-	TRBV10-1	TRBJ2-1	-	CASSERPLGGNEQFF	TGCGCCAGCAGTGAAAGACCCCTAGGGGGCAATGAGCAGTTCTTC
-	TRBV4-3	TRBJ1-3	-	CASSQDRLVPDTIYF	TGCGCCAGCAGCCAAGATCGGTTAGTGCCGGACACCATATATTTT
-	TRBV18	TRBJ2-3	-	CASSPGGQDTQYF	TGTGCCAGCTCACCGGGGGGGCAGGATACGCAGTATTTT
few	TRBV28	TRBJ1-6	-	CATAGQANSPLHF	TGTGCCACCGCCGGTCAGGCGAATTCACCCCTCCACTTT
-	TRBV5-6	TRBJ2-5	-	CASSLISSGGAETQYF	TGTGCCAGCAGCTTAATATCTTCTGGGGGGGCAGAGACCCAGTACTTC
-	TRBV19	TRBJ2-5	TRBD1	CASSTTGQGSQETQYF	TGTGCCAGTAGTACCACGGGACAGGGAAGCCAAGAGACCCAGTACTTC
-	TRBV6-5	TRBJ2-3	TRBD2	CASSYSTSGGTDTQYF	TGTGCCAGCAGTTACTCGACTAGCGGCGGAACAGATACGCAGTATTTT
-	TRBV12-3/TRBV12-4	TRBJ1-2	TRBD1	CASTRTGGILSF	TGTGCCAGCACCCGGACAGGGGGTATATTAAGTTTC
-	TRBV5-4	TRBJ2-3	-	CASSLDRSTDTQYF	TGTGCCAGCAGCTTGGATAGATCCACAGATACGCAGTATTTT
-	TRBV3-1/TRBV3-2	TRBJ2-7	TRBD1	CASSQDLRPDRTPSYEQYF	TGTGCCAGCAGCCAAGATCTCAGGCCGGACAGGACCCCTTCCTACGAGCAGTACTTC
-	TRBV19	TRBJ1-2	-	CASSTRQGGYTF	TGTGCCAGTAGTACCCGACAAGGCGGCTACACCTTC
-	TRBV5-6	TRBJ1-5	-	CASSLTGRNQPQHF	TGTGCCAGCAGCTTGACAGGGCGCAATCAGCCCCAGCATTTT
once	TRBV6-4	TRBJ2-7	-	CASSGGGEQYF	TGTGCCAGCAGTGGAGGTGGAGAGCAGTACTTC
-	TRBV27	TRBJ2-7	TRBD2	CASSLVYGAGRISLYEQYF	TGTGCCAGCAGTTTGGTCTATGGAGCGGGAAGAATAAGCCTCTACGAGCAGTACTTC
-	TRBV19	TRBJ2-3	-	CASSSLTDTQYF	TGTGCCAGTAGTTCGTTGACAGATACGCAGTATTTT
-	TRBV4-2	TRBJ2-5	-	CASSPQRLQGETQYF	TGTGCCAGCAGCCCCCAGCGTCTCCAGGGAGAGACCCAGTACTTC
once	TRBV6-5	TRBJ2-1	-	CASRKSSYNEQFF	TGTGCCAGTAGAAAAAGCTCCTACAATGAGCAGTTCTTC
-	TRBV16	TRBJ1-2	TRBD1	CASSPWGTGGFGYGYTF	TGTGCCAGCAGCCCCTGGGGCACAGGGGGCTTTGGCTATGGCTACACCTTC
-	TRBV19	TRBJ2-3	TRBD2	CASSSPGLDTDTQYF	TGTGCCAGTAGTTCTCCGGGACTAGACACAGATACGCAGTATTTT
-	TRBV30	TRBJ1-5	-	CAWSVNHNMPQHF	TGTGCCTGGAGTGTAAACCACAACATGCCCCAGCATTTT
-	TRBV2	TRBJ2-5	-	CASSRDIEETQYF	TGTGCCAGCTCCCGGGACATTGAAGAGACCCAGTACTTC
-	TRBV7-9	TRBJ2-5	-	CASSSIQGTQYF	TGTGCCAGCAGCTCTATTCAGGGTACCCAGTACTTC
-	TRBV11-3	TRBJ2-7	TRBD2	CASSPKGRAGGYEQYF	TGTGCCAGCAGCCCCAAGGGGCGAGCGGGGGGCTACGAGCAGTACTTC
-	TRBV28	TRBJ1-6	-	CASSLTGEGESPLHF	TGTGCCAGCAGTTTAACGGGGGAGGGCGAATCACCCCTCCACTTT
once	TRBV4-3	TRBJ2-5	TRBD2	CASSQGGTSGGQETQYF	TGCGCCAGCAGCCAAGGAGGGACTAGCGGGGGTCAAGAGACCCAGTACTTC
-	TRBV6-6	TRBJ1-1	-	CASSRRTGRVMNTEAFF	TGTGCCAGCAGCCGACGGACGGGGAGGGTCATGAACACTGAAGCTTTCTTT
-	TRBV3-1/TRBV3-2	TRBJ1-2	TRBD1	CASSGTGADGYTF	TGTGCCAGCAGTGGGACAGGCGCCGATGGCTACACCTTC
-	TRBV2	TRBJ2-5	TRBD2	CASSRRGGGAETQYF	TGTGCCAGCAGTAGGAGAGGCGGGGGGGCGGAGACCCAGTACTTC
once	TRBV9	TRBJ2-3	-	CASSVVAGWSADTQYF	TGTGCCAGCAGCGTAGTTGCGGGGTGGTCGGCAGATACGCAGTATTTT